The rows below give T cell receptor beta chains drawn from one sample of a study of T-cell reconstitution after alpha-beta-depleted transplantation in children. One entry per CDR3 protein, called by TCRdb with MiXCR from the PCR reads. The repertoire consists of almost 250,000 distinct CDR3 sequences, with under 30% occurring once and the leading ten covering over 2.5%. The sample in question was PBMCs, obtained before TCRalphabeta/CD19-depleted stem cell transplant. Every receptor here comes from a girl aged 2 to 9 with Fanconi anemia, due to receive a stem cell transplant. Each CDR3 is given with its conserved first and last residue. Each record gives: D gene, clone size, J gene, V gene, CDR3 DNA, CDR3 protein. D genes are given only for firm matches. Rows give clone size only sometimes, using once, few, many, or a class for an expanded clone.

>NA|NA|TRBJ2-5|TRBV11-3
TGTGCCAGCAGCCCTGCCGGGACAAGACCGGAGACCCAGTACTTC
CASSPAGTRPETQYF
>NA|NA|TRBJ2-1|TRBV6-1
TGTGCCAGCAGCCGCGGGACCTCCAATGAGCAGTTCTTC
CASSRGTSNEQFF
>NA|many|TRBJ2-7|TRBV29-1
TGCAGCGTGCGAACCGGGACGGCCAACTCCTACGAGCAGTACTTC
CSVRTGTANSYEQYF
>TRBD2|many|TRBJ2-5|TRBV29-1
TGCAGCGTTGCGTCGACTAGCGGGATTCGAGAGACCCAGTACTTC
CSVASTSGIRETQYF
>TRBD1|few|TRBJ1-2|TRBV20-1
TGCAGTGCCGCACAGGGGGCGTATGGCTACACCTTC
CSAAQGAYGYTF
>NA|NA|TRBJ2-7|TRBV4-1
TGCGCCAGCAGCCAAGATGGTCTAGCGCCCTCTTCCTACGAGCAGTACTTC
CASSQDGLAPSSYEQYF
>TRBD1|NA|TRBJ2-7|TRBV5-1
TGCGCCAGCAGCCTAAGACCGGGACAGGGGGGCGAGCAGTACTTC
CASSLRPGQGGEQYF
>TRBD2|many|TRBJ2-5|TRBV4-2
TGTGCCAGCAGCCCCAAAATGGGACTAGCGGGAGAGACCCAGTACTTC
CASSPKMGLAGETQYF
>TRBD2|many|TRBJ2-7|TRBV29-1
TGCAGCGTTGAGGGACTAGCGGGTAGCTCCTACGAGCAGTACTTC
CSVEGLAGSSYEQYF
>NA|many|TRBJ2-1|TRBV20-1
TGCAGTGCTAGAGTACGGCCCCATGAGCAGTTCTTC
CSARVRPHEQFF
>NA|few|TRBJ2-5|TRBV2
TGTGCCAGCAGTGAAGATCCCTCCCCGAGGGAGACCCAGTACTTC
CASSEDPSPRETQYF
>NA|few|TRBJ2-7|TRBV12-3/TRBV12-4
TGTACCAGCAGTCTCCGGAACTCAGGACAGAGAGAGGGCTACGAGCAGTACTTC
CTSSLRNSGQREGYEQYF
>NA|many|TRBJ2-7|TRBV4-2
TGTGCCAGCAGCCGATCTGCCAACGGTGGCTACGAGCAGTACTTC
CASSRSANGGYEQYF
>NA|NA|TRBJ1-1|TRBV7-9
TGTGCCAGCAGCTTAGGTTCCGTGAACACTGAAGCTTTCTTT
CASSLGSVNTEAFF
>NA|few|TRBJ2-5|TRBV7-2
TGTGCCAGCAGTAGGTGGACCGTCCAAGAGACCCAGTACTTC
CASSRWTVQETQYF
>NA|NA|TRBJ2-2|TRBV20-1
TGCAGTGCGCGGGACAGCCTTAACACCGGGGAGCTGTTTTTT
CSARDSLNTGELFF
>NA|NA|TRBJ1-3|TRBV20-1
TGCAGTGCTAGTAGAGGAAACACCATATATTTT
CSASRGNTIYF
>NA|NA|TRBJ2-3|TRBV3-1
TGTGCCAGCAGCCAGGGACCCCTTAGCACAGATACGCAGTATTTT
CASSQGPLSTDTQYF
>TRBD2|once|TRBJ2-3|TRBV6-1
TGTGCCAGCAGCCGAATCGCAGCGGGAGAGGCAGATACGCAGTATTTT
CASSRIAAGEADTQYF
>TRBD1|few|TRBJ2-5|TRBV28
TGTGCCAGCAGTTTGAGGATGGGACAGGGAGAGACCCAGTACTTC
CASSLRMGQGETQYF
>TRBD2|many|TRBJ2-1|TRBV20-1
TGCAGTGCTAGAGATAAGGGAGCGGGGGGGCCTCATGAGCAGTTCTTC
CSARDKGAGGPHEQFF
>NA|many|TRBJ2-7|TRBV5-1
TGCGCCCGGTCGATTAGGACTTACGAGCAGTACTTC
CARSIRTYEQYF
>NA|NA|TRBJ1-1|TRBV12-3/TRBV12-4
TGTGCCAGCAGTTTTTCAGCTCGGAACACTGAAGCTTTCTTT
CASSFSARNTEAFF
>NA|many|TRBJ2-6|TRBV24-1
TGTGCCACCAGTGATTTTAGGGGATCCGGGGCCAACGTCCTGACTTTC
CATSDFRGSGANVLTF
>NA|NA|TRBJ2-1|TRBV25-1
TGTGCCAGCGGTGGAGGCGGGGTCTACAATGAGCAGTTCTTC
CASGGGGVYNEQFF
>NA|few|TRBJ2-7|TRBV6-1
TGTGCCAGCAGTCCGGTGGGGGGTGGCTACGAGCAGTACTTC
CASSPVGGGYEQYF
>NA|NA|TRBJ2-7|TRBV7-2
TGTGCCAGCAGCTTAGGGATCGGAGTCCACGAGCAGTACTTC
CASSLGIGVHEQYF
>NA|many|TRBJ2-1|TRBV29-1
TGCAGCGTTGTACAGGGTAGGCAGTTCTTC
CSVVQGRQFF
>NA|NA|TRBJ1-3|TRBV20-1
TGCAGTGCTCTCAGGGTTGGAAACACCATATATTTT
CSALRVGNTIYF
>NA|many|TRBJ2-5|TRBV10-3
TGTGCCATCAGTGAGTCTGGGGGAGAAGAGACCCAGTACTTC
CAISESGGEETQYF
>TRBD2|few|TRBJ2-1|TRBV29-1
TGCAGCGGGGGGGGGACTTTCAATGAGCAGTTCTTC
CSGGGTFNEQFF
>TRBD2|once|TRBJ2-2|TRBV7-6
TGTGCCAGCAGCTTAGCTTCGGGGGGACTAGACACCACCGGGGAGCTGTTTTTT
CASSLASGGLDTTGELFF
>NA|many|TRBJ2-1|TRBV12-5
TGTGCTAGTGGGGGAGATTTCCTCAATGAGCAGTTCTTC
CASGGDFLNEQFF
>TRBD2|few|TRBJ2-1|TRBV29-1
TGCAGCGTTGACGCTAGCGGGTTATACAATGAGCAGTTCTTC
CSVDASGLYNEQFF
>NA|NA|TRBJ2-5|TRBV21-1
TGTGCCAGCAGCAGTGAACTAGTCCAGTACTTC
CASSSELVQYF
>TRBD1|many|TRBJ1-1|TRBV20-1
TGCAGTGTTGGTGCAGGGGGCACTGAAGCTTTCTTT
CSVGAGGTEAFF
>NA|once|TRBJ2-7|TRBV20-1
TGCAGTGCTGACCTCGGCTACGAGCAGTACTTC
CSADLGYEQYF
>TRBD2|NA|TRBJ2-3|TRBV6-5
TGTGCCAGCAGTTACATCGGGACTACTCCTTCAACGCAGTATTTT
CASSYIGTTPSTQYF
>TRBD1|few|TRBJ2-7|TRBV12-3/TRBV12-4
TGTGCCAGCAGTACCACAGGGGGCCTGCGGTACTTC
CASSTTGGLRYF
>TRBD1|NA|TRBJ2-7|TRBV30
TGTGCCTGGAGGAAGATGAGGGGGACAGGGGTTTTTTACGAGCAGTACTTC
CAWRKMRGTGVFYEQYF
>NA|NA|TRBJ1-5|TRBV5-1
TGCGCCAGCAGCTTTTTGGGGGGGCAGAATCAGCCCCAGCATTTT
CASSFLGGQNQPQHF
>NA|many|TRBJ2-7|TRBV20-1
TGCAGTGCTAGAGCCCTCAGACTCTACGAGCAGTACTTC
CSARALRLYEQYF
>TRBD2|many|TRBJ2-1|TRBV6-1
TGTGCCAGCAGCCGGATGCCGGGACTAGCGAACAATGAGCAGTTCTTC
CASSRMPGLANNEQFF